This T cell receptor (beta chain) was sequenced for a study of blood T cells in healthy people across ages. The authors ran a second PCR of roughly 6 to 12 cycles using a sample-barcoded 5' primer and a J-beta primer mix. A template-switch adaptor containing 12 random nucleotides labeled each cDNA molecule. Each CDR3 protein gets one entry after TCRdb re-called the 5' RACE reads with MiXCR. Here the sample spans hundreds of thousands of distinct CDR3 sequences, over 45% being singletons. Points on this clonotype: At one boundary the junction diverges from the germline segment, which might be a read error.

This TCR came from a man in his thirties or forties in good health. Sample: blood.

CDR3 protein: CSARDSSGRDEQFF. In DNA form, the CDR3 reads TGCAGTGCTAGAGATAGTAGCGGGAGAGATGAACAGTTCTTC. The V call is TRBV20-1, the J call TRBJ2-1; 9 nucleotides agree with TRBD2. CDR3 length: 14 amino acids. The germline V gene has CDR1 DFQATT and CDR2 SNEGSKA (reference sequence).